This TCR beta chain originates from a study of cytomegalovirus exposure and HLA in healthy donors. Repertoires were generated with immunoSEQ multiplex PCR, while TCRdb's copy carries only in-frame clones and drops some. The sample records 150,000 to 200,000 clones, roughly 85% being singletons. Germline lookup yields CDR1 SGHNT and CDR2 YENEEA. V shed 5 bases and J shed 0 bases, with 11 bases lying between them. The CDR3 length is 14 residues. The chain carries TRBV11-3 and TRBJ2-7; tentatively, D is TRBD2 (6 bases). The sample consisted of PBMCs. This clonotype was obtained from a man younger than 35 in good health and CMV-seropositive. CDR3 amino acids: CASSQDGSSYEQYF. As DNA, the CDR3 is TGTGCCAGCAGCCAGGACGGGAGCTCCTACGAGCAGTACTTC.